A selection of T cell receptor beta chains follows, all from one sample in a study of control samples from healthy donors and cancer patients. Only in-frame clones appear in the TCRdb table, and some are missing; sequencing was by immunoSEQ multiplex PCR. The sample includes over 150,000 clones, more than 80% of them seen just once. Sequencing input: blood. The receptors were gathered from a young man in good health. CDR3s include the opening cysteine and the closing phenylalanine or tryptophan. Fields, in order: D gene, clone size, J gene, V gene, CDR3 DNA, CDR3 protein. A D gene is named only where the DNA matches it firmly. Size values are once, few and many counts, or a class for expanded clones, and some rows have none.

d_gene: TRBD2; abundance: .; j_gene: TRBJ2-1; v_gene: TRBV7-2; CDR3nt: TGTGCCAGCAGCTTTAGCGGGGGCGGTTACAATGAGCAGTTCTTC; CDR3aa: CASSFSGGGYNEQFF
d_gene: .; abundance: .; j_gene: TRBJ2-3; v_gene: TRBV20-1; CDR3nt: TGCAGTGCTAGTCAGCAGCCCGAGTACACAGATACGCAGTATTTT; CDR3aa: CSASQQPEYTDTQYF
d_gene: TRBD1; abundance: .; j_gene: TRBJ1-2; v_gene: TRBV15; CDR3nt: TGTGCCACCAGCTCCCTTCGGGGACAGGGGGCGTACTATGGCTACACCTTC; CDR3aa: CATSSLRGQGAYYGYTF
d_gene: TRBD1; abundance: once; j_gene: TRBJ1-1; v_gene: TRBV19; CDR3nt: TGTGCCAGTAGGGACAGGGCGATCCCGAACACTGAAGCTTTCTTT; CDR3aa: CASRDRAIPNTEAFF
d_gene: .; abundance: once; j_gene: TRBJ1-1; v_gene: TRBV3-1/TRBV3-2; CDR3nt: TGTGCCAGCAGCCAGGGAGGGGTGGCTGAAGCTTTCTTT; CDR3aa: CASSQGGVAEAFF
d_gene: TRBD1; abundance: .; j_gene: TRBJ1-5; v_gene: TRBV30; CDR3nt: TGTGCCTGGGAAGAGACAGGGGGCGGCAATCAGCCCCAGCATTTT; CDR3aa: CAWEETGGGNQPQHF
d_gene: .; abundance: .; j_gene: TRBJ2-5; v_gene: TRBV6-2/TRBV6-3; CDR3nt: TGTGCCAGCAGTTACTCGATCCAAGAGACCCAGTACTTC; CDR3aa: CASSYSIQETQYF
d_gene: .; abundance: .; j_gene: TRBJ2-7; v_gene: TRBV9; CDR3nt: TGTGCCAGCAGCCCGGGCGGCTCCTACGAGCAGTACTTC; CDR3aa: CASSPGGSYEQYF
d_gene: TRBD1; abundance: .; j_gene: TRBJ1-4; v_gene: TRBV7-9; CDR3nt: TGTGCCAGCAGCCAAGACAGGGCCGCTAATGAAAAACTGTTTTTT; CDR3aa: CASSQDRAANEKLFF
d_gene: .; abundance: .; j_gene: TRBJ1-1; v_gene: TRBV4-2; CDR3nt: TGTGCCAGCAGCCAAATGGTCCCCGAGGGAGCTTTCTTT; CDR3aa: CASSQMVPEGAFF
d_gene: TRBD1; abundance: .; j_gene: TRBJ2-6; v_gene: TRBV7-3; CDR3nt: TGTGCCAGCAGCTTAAGGATGATGACAGGGCGGCCTTTTCTGGGGGCCAACGTCCTGACTTTC; CDR3aa: CASSLRMMTGRPFLGANVLTF
d_gene: .; abundance: once; j_gene: TRBJ2-2; v_gene: TRBV7-2; CDR3nt: TGTGCCAGCAGCTTTTCACCCCTTGGTCTCGGCGGGGAGCTGTTTTTT; CDR3aa: CASSFSPLGLGGELFF
d_gene: .; abundance: .; j_gene: TRBJ1-2; v_gene: TRBV18; CDR3nt: TGTGCCAGCTCACCCCAAACCAGTCAGGGCCGGGTCGATGGCTACACCTTC; CDR3aa: CASSPQTSQGRVDGYTF
d_gene: .; abundance: .; j_gene: TRBJ1-2; v_gene: TRBV20-1; CDR3nt: TGCAGTGCTAGTAATGGATATAGCTATGGCTACACCTTC; CDR3aa: CSASNGYSYGYTF
d_gene: .; abundance: .; j_gene: TRBJ1-1; v_gene: TRBV5-5; CDR3nt: TGTGCCAGCACCCTCAGCTGGGACGAATCTTTCTTT; CDR3aa: CASTLSWDESFF
d_gene: TRBD1; abundance: .; j_gene: TRBJ2-7; v_gene: TRBV3-1/TRBV3-2; CDR3nt: TGTGCCAGCAGCCAAGGCCTACCGGGACAGGGTGCCTACGAGCAGTACTTC; CDR3aa: CASSQGLPGQGAYEQYF
d_gene: TRBD1; abundance: .; j_gene: TRBJ1-1; v_gene: TRBV27; CDR3nt: TGTGCCAGCAGTCAAAGGAGGGGGCCGGTGAGCACTGAAGCTTTCTTT; CDR3aa: CASSQRRGPVSTEAFF
d_gene: .; abundance: .; j_gene: TRBJ2-5; v_gene: TRBV3-1/TRBV3-2; CDR3nt: TGTGCCAGCAGCCAAGTGGACGGGGCGCCCCAAGAGACCCAGTACTTC; CDR3aa: CASSQVDGAPQETQYF
d_gene: TRBD1; abundance: .; j_gene: TRBJ1-5; v_gene: TRBV5-1; CDR3nt: TGCGCCAGCACTTATCTGGACAGGACTTTTACTTATAGCAATCAGCCCCAGCATTTT; CDR3aa: CASTYLDRTFTYSNQPQHF
d_gene: TRBD2; abundance: once; j_gene: TRBJ2-1; v_gene: TRBV4-1; CDR3nt: TGCGCCAGCAGCCAGATTAGCGGGGGGTCCTACAATGAGCAGTTCTTC; CDR3aa: CASSQISGGSYNEQFF
d_gene: .; abundance: .; j_gene: TRBJ1-5; v_gene: TRBV28; CDR3nt: TGTGCCAGCAGTTCATACTATACAGGTAGCAATCAGCCCCAGCATTTT; CDR3aa: CASSSYYTGSNQPQHF
d_gene: .; abundance: .; j_gene: TRBJ1-5; v_gene: TRBV28; CDR3nt: TGTGCCAGCGAGGGAGGGGGTCTTGGTCAGCCCCAGCATTTT; CDR3aa: CASEGGGLGQPQHF
d_gene: .; abundance: .; j_gene: TRBJ1-1; v_gene: TRBV29-1; CDR3nt: TGCAGCGGGACCGGGCCAAGGGAGACTGAAGCTTTCTTT; CDR3aa: CSGTGPRETEAFF
d_gene: .; abundance: .; j_gene: TRBJ1-1; v_gene: TRBV28; CDR3nt: TGTGCCAGCAGTTCCGCCTCGGTCACTGAAGCTTTCTTT; CDR3aa: CASSSASVTEAFF
d_gene: TRBD1; abundance: once; j_gene: TRBJ2-7; v_gene: TRBV6-2/TRBV6-3; CDR3nt: TGTGCCAGCAGTTCCCTCAGGGGGCTCTCCTACGAGCAGTACTTC; CDR3aa: CASSSLRGLSYEQYF
d_gene: TRBD1; abundance: .; j_gene: TRBJ1-1; v_gene: TRBV3-1/TRBV3-2; CDR3nt: TGTGCCAGCAGCTATGGACAGGGTGGCACTGAAGCTTTCTTT; CDR3aa: CASSYGQGGTEAFF
d_gene: .; abundance: .; j_gene: TRBJ2-6; v_gene: TRBV6-5; CDR3nt: TGTGCCAGCAGGGAGCGGGCTGGGGCCAACGTCCTGACTTTC; CDR3aa: CASRERAGANVLTF
d_gene: .; abundance: .; j_gene: TRBJ2-1; v_gene: TRBV4-1; CDR3nt: TGCGCCAGCAGCCAATTACGGGACAATGAGCAGTTCTTC; CDR3aa: CASSQLRDNEQFF
d_gene: .; abundance: once; j_gene: TRBJ2-7; v_gene: TRBV2; CDR3nt: TGTGCCAGCAGTGGTGAGAGCAGGGATCTCTACGAGCAGTACTTC; CDR3aa: CASSGESRDLYEQYF
d_gene: .; abundance: .; j_gene: TRBJ2-7; v_gene: TRBV19; CDR3nt: TGTGCCAGTAGTATAGGGCCCGGCGAGCAGTACTTC; CDR3aa: CASSIGPGEQYF
d_gene: TRBD1; abundance: .; j_gene: TRBJ2-7; v_gene: TRBV27; CDR3nt: TGTGCCAGCACCCAGGGGGACAGCGCTGGGAAAGAGCAGTACTTC; CDR3aa: CASTQGDSAGKEQYF
d_gene: .; abundance: .; j_gene: TRBJ2-5; v_gene: TRBV3-1/TRBV3-2; CDR3nt: TGTGCCAGCAGCCTCTTCCCTCCACGGCTAGCCGAAGAGACCCAGTACTTC; CDR3aa: CASSLFPPRLAEETQYF
d_gene: .; abundance: few; j_gene: TRBJ1-4; v_gene: TRBV18; CDR3nt: TGTGCCAGCTCACGGAGTATGGTACGGGAAGAAAAACTGTTTTTT; CDR3aa: CASSRSMVREEKLFF
d_gene: .; abundance: .; j_gene: TRBJ1-1; v_gene: TRBV4-1; CDR3nt: TGCGCCAGCAGCCAAGTAGGGTGGGAGAACACTGAAGCTTTCTTT; CDR3aa: CASSQVGWENTEAFF
d_gene: .; abundance: once; j_gene: TRBJ1-5; v_gene: TRBV28; CDR3nt: TGTGCCAGCAGGAAAGGGGGGAACAATCAGCCCCAGCATTTT; CDR3aa: CASRKGGNNQPQHF
d_gene: TRBD2; abundance: .; j_gene: TRBJ2-2; v_gene: TRBV11-2; CDR3nt: TGTGCCAGCAGCTTAGTCACGGGACGGGAGGCCGGGGAGCTGTTTTTT; CDR3aa: CASSLVTGREAGELFF
d_gene: TRBD2; abundance: .; j_gene: TRBJ2-1; v_gene: TRBV19; CDR3nt: TGTGCCAGTAGTCCAGGGGTAGCGGGGTACAATGAGCAGTTCTTC; CDR3aa: CASSPGVAGYNEQFF
d_gene: TRBD1; abundance: once; j_gene: TRBJ2-1; v_gene: TRBV24-1; CDR3nt: TGTGCCACCAGTGATACCGGGACAGGTTTGGATGAGCAGTTCTTC; CDR3aa: CATSDTGTGLDEQFF
d_gene: TRBD1; abundance: .; j_gene: TRBJ1-2; v_gene: TRBV12-3/TRBV12-4; CDR3nt: TGTGCCAGCACGAACAGGGGCTTGGATGGCTACACCTTC; CDR3aa: CASTNRGLDGYTF
d_gene: .; abundance: .; j_gene: TRBJ1-1; v_gene: TRBV13; CDR3nt: TGTGCCAGCAGCTCAGGGGAGGAGGACACTGAAGCTTTCTTT; CDR3aa: CASSSGEEDTEAFF
d_gene: TRBD1; abundance: once; j_gene: TRBJ1-2; v_gene: TRBV7-9; CDR3nt: TGTGCCAGCAGCTTAGGGGACAGGGCTTCCGAAGGACATGGCTACACCTTC; CDR3aa: CASSLGDRASEGHGYTF
d_gene: .; abundance: once; j_gene: TRBJ2-2; v_gene: TRBV7-3; CDR3nt: TGTGCCAGCAGCGCAGACAGCGCGAACACCGGGGAGCTGTTTTTT; CDR3aa: CASSADSANTGELFF
d_gene: TRBD1; abundance: .; j_gene: TRBJ1-6; v_gene: TRBV7-9; CDR3nt: TGTGCCAGCAGCCCCGGACAGGGAAGCGGTTCACCCCTCCACTTT; CDR3aa: CASSPGQGSGSPLHF
d_gene: TRBD1; abundance: .; j_gene: TRBJ2-3; v_gene: TRBV5-1; CDR3nt: TGCGCCAGCAGTTCCGGGACAGCGACTATAGATACGCAGTATTTT; CDR3aa: CASSSGTATIDTQYF
d_gene: .; abundance: .; j_gene: TRBJ1-3; v_gene: TRBV7-2; CDR3nt: TGTGCCAGCAGCTTAGGCCCGAACCATGGAAACACCATATATTTT; CDR3aa: CASSLGPNHGNTIYF
d_gene: TRBD2; abundance: .; j_gene: TRBJ2-4; v_gene: TRBV5-4; CDR3nt: TGTGCCAGCAGCCCGACGGGACTAGCGGGAGAGGGGTTAGCCAAAAACATTCAGTACTTC; CDR3aa: CASSPTGLAGEGLAKNIQYF